The 29 T cell receptor beta chains below were found in one sample sequenced in a study of early T cells in non-severe SARS-CoV-2 infection. One entry per CDR3 protein, called by TCRdb with MiXCR from the 5' RACE reads. Of 75,000 to 80,000 distinct CDR3 sequences in the sample, 11% were seen once. The source material was whole blood, sampled at baseline. The receptors stem from an adult who was a healthcare worker with PCR-confirmed SARS-CoV-2 infection or an uninfected control (not recorded which).

The chain employs TRBV3-1 and TRBJ2-7, with 8 positions matching TRBD1. Trimming at V came to 4 bases and at J to 3 bases, leaving 5 bases not matched to a gene. Germline V lookup: CDR1 LGHDT, CDR2 YNNKEL (reference sequence). The CDR3 extends over 14 amino acids. The CDR3 DNA follows: TGTGCCAGCAGCCCTCGACAGGGGATCTACGAGCAGTACTTC. Translation gives CASSPRQGIYEQYF.

This clonotype has a handful of counts. The rearrangement uses TRBV7-3 and TRBJ1-1; possibly TRBD1 for D (5 bases). The ends were cut back, 0 bases at V and 8 bases at J, with 10 bases in the middle. Germline CDR1 and CDR2: SGHTA and FQGTGA. The CDR3 sequence is 13 residues long. CDR3 in DNA: TGTGCCAGCAGCTTAACACCGGGGCGCGAAGCTTTCTTT. Amino acids: CASSLTPGREAFF.

The V call is TRBV25-1, the J call TRBJ2-7; TRBD2 agrees at 9 bases. The CDR3 is 15 amino acids. The germline V gene has CDR1 MGHDK and CDR2 SYGVNS. After removal of 2 bases from V and 2 bases from J, the junction contained 4 bases not matched to a gene. The CDR3 loop reads CASSEQTSGTYEQYF. The CDR3 DNA sequence: TGTGCCAGCAGTGAACAGACTAGCGGTACCTACGAGCAGTACTTC.

The J gene is TRBJ1-4, the V gene TRBV7-2; perhaps TRBD1 as D (5 bases). This CDR3 is 15 amino acids long. Trimming cost V 5 bases and J 5 bases, with 15 bases left between them. CDR1 SGHTA and CDR2 FQGNSA come from the germline V gene. In DNA form, the CDR3 reads TGTGCCAGCAGCGCACACCAGGGACCGAATGAAAAACTGTTTTTT. Its translation is CASSAHQGPNEKLFF. The full variable domain, in which reference TRBV7-2 and TRBJ1-4 provide the parts outside the CDR3, is GAGVSQSPSNKVTEKGKDVELRCDPISGHTALYWYRQSLGQGLEFLIYFQGNSAPDKSGLPSDRFSAERTGGSVSTLTIQRTQQEDSAVYLCASSAHQGPNEKLFFGSGTQLSVL.

This clonotype occurred a few times. The chain couples TRBV7-2 to TRBJ1-1; the D gene is possibly TRBD1 (6 bases). V was cut by 6 bases and J by 6 bases, with 8 bases left in between. In germline, CDR1 is SGHTA, CDR2 FQGNSA. This CDR3 spans 11 amino acids. This CDR3 is CASSKGAEAFF. The CDR3 coding sequence is TGTGCCAGCAGTAAGGGGGCTGAAGCTTTCTTT.

The genes are TRBV2 and TRBJ2-1; 9 bases are shared with TRBD2. CDR3 length: 14 residues. V was clipped by 7 bases and J by 7 bases; unmatched bases: 8. Per the germline V gene, CDR1 is SNHLY and CDR2 is FYNNEI. CDR3 protein: CASTGGGVLNEQFF. DNA for the CDR3: TGTGCCAGCACCGGCGGGGGGGTGTTAAATGAGCAGTTCTTC.

This clonotype was observed a few times. V usage is TRBV12-3 or TRBV12-4 and J usage is TRBJ1-1; tentatively, D is TRBD1 (6 bases). V lost 5 bases and J 0 bases, leaving 13 bases between the germline ends. The CDR3 is 15 amino acids. The CDR3 DNA is TGTGCCAGCAGTAGGGGGGACACCCTGAACACTGAAGCTTTCTTT. Amino acids: CASSRGDTLNTEAFF.

This clonotype was found many times. CDR3 nucleotide sequence: TGTGCCAGCAGCTCACTAGTAAATGAGCAGTTCTTC. Residues: CASSSLVNEQFF. V is TRBV12-3 or TRBV12-4 and J is TRBJ2-1; D might be TRBD2 (5 bases). Trimming took 6 bases from V and 7 from J, leaving 10 bases between them. The CDR3 covers 12 residues.

V usage is TRBV7-2 and J usage is TRBJ1-5; D uncertain. CDR1 and CDR2 from the germline V gene are SGHTA and FQGNSA. The CDR3 covers 14 residues. V lost 5 bases and J 2 bases, leaving 10 bases between the germline ends. The CDR3 DNA reads as TGTGCCAGCAGCACGGACTCTGGCAATCAGCCCCAGCATTTT. Translation gives CASSTDSGNQPQHF.

In its sample, this clonotype was seen many times. V usage is TRBV15 and J usage is TRBJ1-1; perhaps TRBD1 as D (5 bases). Germline CDR1 is LNHNV and CDR2 is YYDKDF (reference sequence). This CDR3 is built from 15 residues. V dropped 5 bases and J dropped 0 bases, with 13 bases sitting between them. CDR3 sequence (DNA): TGTGCCACCAGCCCGCGACAGATTATGAACACTGAAGCTTTCTTT. This sequence encodes CATSPRQIMNTEAFF.

CDR3 sequence (DNA): TGTGCCAGCAGTAACCAGGCGAGCTCCTACAATGAGCAGTTCTTC. It is translated as CASSNQASSYNEQFF. The chain employs TRBV6-1 and TRBJ2-1, with D uncertain. In germline, CDR1 is MNHNS, CDR2 SASEGT. The CDR3 is 15 residues long. V dropped 5 bases and J dropped 0 bases, with 11 bases sitting between them.

This clonotype appeared a few times. The chain carries TRBV6-6 and TRBJ2-1, with 7 bases fitting TRBD2. Trimming took 6 bases from V and 0 from J; bases not matched to a gene: 23. Looked up from germline, CDR1 is MNHNY and CDR2 is SVGAGI (reference sequence). The CDR3 covers 21 residues. The CDR3 is CASSGSGAGNSIPSSYNEQFF. The CDR3 DNA follows: TGTGCCAGCAGCGGGAGTGGAGCGGGGAATTCAATACCCAGCTCCTACAATGAGCAGTTCTTC.

With regard to this clonotype: At one end, the junction sequence differs from germline, possibly due to a read error. The V and J genes are TRBV28 and TRBJ2-1, with 9 bases lining up with TRBD1. CDR1 is MDHEN and CDR2 is SYDVKM in the germline V gene. The CDR3 extends over 16 amino acids. CDR3 coding DNA: TGTGCCAACAGTTTTGGGACGGGACAGGGTTTACCGGAGCAGTTCTTC. Translated: CANSFGTGQGLPEQFF.

This clonotype was counted a few times. The genes are TRBV6-5 and TRBJ1-2; D is ambiguous. CDR3 size: 13 residues. V lost 3 bases and J 5 bases, leaving 10 bases between the germline ends. Germline CDR1 is MNHEY and CDR2 is SVGAGI. In DNA form, the CDR3 reads TGTGCCAGCAGTTATAAGAGGGAGTATGGCTACACCTTC. Translating it yields CASSYKREYGYTF.

This clonotype was counted only a few times. This sequence joins TRBV11-2 and TRBJ1-3; the D gene is possibly TRBD1 (5 bases). Germline loops: CDR1 SGHAT, CDR2 FQNNGV. The CDR3 extends over 11 amino acids. With 9 bases removed from V and 2 bases from J, the gap between germline ends came to 5 bases. CDR3 nucleotide sequence: TGTGCCAGGGGGGCTGGAAACACCATATATTTT. Translated, it gives CARGAGNTIYF.

This clonotype was detected ten times or more. The rearrangement joins TRBV5-1 to TRBJ2-2; 11 nucleotides match TRBD1. CDR1 SGHRS and CDR2 YFSETQ come from the germline V gene. After removal of 4 bases from V and 4 bases from J, the junction contained 6 bases not matched to a gene. The CDR3 loop spans 16 amino acids. CDR3 sequence (DNA): TGCGCCAGCAGCCCCCATGGGACAGGGGGCACCGGGGAGCTGTTTTTT. It translates to CASSPHGTGGTGELFF. Together with reference TRBV5-1 and TRBJ2-2, the CDR3 gives the full variable domain: KAGVTQTPRYLIKTRGQQVTLSCSPISGHRSVSWYQQTPGQGLQFLFEYFSETQRNKGNFPGRFSGRQFSNSRSEMNVSTLELGDSALYLCASSPHGTGGTGELFFGEGSRLTVL.

This chain connects TRBV2 to TRBJ2-5; a possible D gene is TRBD1 (6 bases). V lost 6 bases to trimming and J lost 7 bases, with 15 bases between them. The CDR3 runs 13 residues. The germline gives CDR1 SNHLY, CDR2 FYNNEI. The DNA of the CDR3 is TGTGCCAGCAGGCAGGGGAGTATGGGGACCCAGTACTTC. It specifies CASRQGSMGTQYF.

CDR3 sequence: CSARPGAGSYTGELFF. DNA of the CDR3: TGCAGTGCGCGCCCCGGAGCGGGGTCCTACACCGGGGAGCTGTTTTTT. This chain connects TRBV20-1 to TRBJ2-2; 7 bases line up with TRBD2. Per germline, CDR1 DFQATT and CDR2 SNEGSKA (reference sequence). The CDR3 covers 16 residues. Losses at the gene ends were 6 bases for V and 3 bases for J; bases not matched to a gene: 13.

The rearrangement uses TRBV14 and TRBJ2-7; a weak D match, TRBD1 (6 bases). Germline V gene sequence: CDR1 SGHDN, CDR2 FVKESK. V was trimmed by 1 base and J by 0 bases, leaving 25 bases between them. This CDR3 has 20 amino acids. The CDR3 nucleotides are TGTGCCAGCAGCCAAGCTTTGGCAGGGGTTGGCCGGGAATACTCCTACGAGCAGTACTTC. Protein sequence: CASSQALAGVGREYSYEQYF. The entire variable domain, with the rest obtained from reference TRBV14 and TRBJ2-7, is as follows: EAGVTQFPSHSVIEKGQTVTLRCDPISGHDNLYWYRRVMGKEIKFLLHFVKESKQDESGMPNNRFLAERTGGTYSTLKVQPAELEDSGVYFCASSQALAGVGREYSYEQYFGPGTRLTVT.

This clonotype was counted ten times or more. The chain links TRBV29-1 to TRBJ2-7; 7 bases agree with TRBD1. The trim removed 7 bases at V and 2 bases at J, leaving 8 bases unmatched. The CDR3 runs to 13 residues. The germline gives CDR1 SQVTM, CDR2 ANQGSEA. CDR3 protein: CSARTGGPYEQYF. For the CDR3, the DNA is TGCAGCGCCAGGACAGGTGGTCCCTACGAGCAGTACTTC.

The chain carries TRBV14 and TRBJ2-2, with no clear D. The CDR3 is 13 amino acids. Per germline, CDR1 SGHDN and CDR2 FVKESK. Trimming took off 0 bases at V and 6 bases at J, with 5 bases between the two ends. The CDR3 nucleotides are TGTGCCAGCAGCCAAGATCTCTCCGGGGAGCTGTTTTTT. It encodes CASSQDLSGELFF.

CDR3 in DNA: TGTGCCAGCAGCTTAATCAGGGGGCCAGGCTGGGAAGCTTTCTTT. Its translation is CASSLIRGPGWEAFF. The chain links TRBV7-6 to TRBJ1-1; 8 bases are shared with TRBD1. Germline values: CDR1 SGHVS, CDR2 FNYEAQ. Trimming took 2 bases from V and 8 from J; bases not matched to a gene: 10. This CDR3 contains 15 residues.

The CDR3 DNA follows: TGTGCCAGCAGTTCCGGGACAACCCGGAGGAATGAGCAGTTCTTC. Translation: CASSSGTTRRNEQFF. The gene calls are TRBV7-6 and TRBJ2-1; possible D gene TRBD1, 6 bases. V was clipped by 6 bases and J by 7 bases, with 19 bases between them. Germline CDR1 and CDR2: SGHVS and FNYEAQ. The CDR3 extends over 15 amino acids.

The V gene is TRBV29-1, the J gene TRBJ2-5; 8 bases are shared with TRBD2. Germline CDR1 is SQVTM and CDR2 is ANQGSEA. CDR3 size: 13 residues. J lost 5 bases, V lost 7 bases, and 9 bases had no gene match. For the CDR3, the DNA is TGCAGCGCTAAGCGGGGGCCCGATGAGACCCAGTACTTC. Its translation is CSAKRGPDETQYF. Variable domain in full (rest from reference TRBV29-1 and TRBJ2-5): SAVISQKPSRDICQRGTSLTIQCQVDSQVTMMFWYRQQPGQSLTLIATANQGSEATYESGFVIDKFPISRPNLTFSTLTVSNMSPEDSSIYLCSAKRGPDETQYFGPGTRLLVL.

The V call is TRBV18, the J call TRBJ2-2; no reliable D call. Per the germline V gene, CDR1 is KGHSH and CDR2 is LQKENI. The CDR3 consists of 14 residues. V was cut by 2 bases and J by 0 bases, with 4 bases left in between. The CDR3 loop is CASSPVTNTGELFF. The CDR3 coding sequence is TGTGCCAGCTCACCAGTGACGAACACCGGGGAGCTGTTTTTT.

This clonotype showed up just a few times. This sequence joins TRBV25-1 and TRBJ2-3; a possible D gene is TRBD1 (5 bases). V dropped 6 bases and J dropped 4 bases, with 11 bases sitting between them. Germline loops: CDR1 MGHDK, CDR2 SYGVNS. The CDR3 spans 13 residues. Written as DNA, the CDR3 is TGTGCCAGCAGGGACATTGGCGCAGATACGCAGTATTTT. The encoded protein is CASRDIGADTQYF.

The chain combines TRBV7-8 with TRBJ2-6; a possible D gene is TRBD1 (6 bases). Trimming shortened V by 5 bases and J by 5 bases, and 16 bases separated the two germline ends. The CDR3 totals 16 residues. Germline CDR1 reads SGHVS; CDR2 reads FQNEAQ. The CDR3: CASSRSTGSRANVLTF. As DNA, the CDR3 is TGTGCCAGCAGCCGTTCAACAGGGTCTAGGGCCAACGTCCTGACTTTC.

The gene calls are TRBV28 and TRBJ1-1; D remains unclear. The CDR3 is 12 residues long. The V gene lost 3 bases and the J gene lost 4 bases, with 6 bases spanning the gap. The germline V gene encodes CDR1 MDHEN and CDR2 SYDVKM. CDR3 sequence: CASSFRVTEAFF. In nucleotides, the CDR3 is TGTGCCAGCAGTTTCCGGGTCACTGAAGCTTTCTTT.

This clonotype was observed a handful of times. The rearrangement joins TRBV20-1 to TRBJ2-7; 8 positions agree with TRBD2. The CDR3 runs to 13 residues. The V and J ends lost 6 bases and 4 bases, in that order; junction bases with no gene match: 8. Germline CDR1 reads DFQATT; CDR2 reads SNEGSKA (reference sequence). In DNA, the CDR3 is TGCAGTGCCCTTGTCGGGGGGGCTTACGAGCAGTACTTC. It translates to CSALVGGAYEQYF.